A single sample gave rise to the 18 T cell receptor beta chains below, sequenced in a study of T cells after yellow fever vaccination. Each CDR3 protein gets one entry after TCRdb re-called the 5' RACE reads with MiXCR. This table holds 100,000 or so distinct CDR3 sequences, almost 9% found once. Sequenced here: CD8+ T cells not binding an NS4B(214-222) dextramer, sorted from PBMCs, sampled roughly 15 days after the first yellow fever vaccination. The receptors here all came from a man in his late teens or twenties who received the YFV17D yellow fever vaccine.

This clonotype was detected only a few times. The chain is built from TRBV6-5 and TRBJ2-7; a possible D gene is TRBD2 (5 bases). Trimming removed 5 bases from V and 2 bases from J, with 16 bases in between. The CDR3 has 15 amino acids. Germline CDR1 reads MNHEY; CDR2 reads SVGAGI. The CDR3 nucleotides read TGTGCCAGCAGTACCCGAGGAGGAGGTCCCTACGAGCAGTACGTC. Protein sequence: CASSTRGGGPYEQYV.

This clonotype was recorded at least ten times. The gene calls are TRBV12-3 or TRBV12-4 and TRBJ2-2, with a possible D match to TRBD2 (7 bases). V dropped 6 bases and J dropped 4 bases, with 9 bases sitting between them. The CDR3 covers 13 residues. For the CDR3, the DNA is TGTGCCAGCAGGGGAGGGGGCACCGGGGAGCTGTTTTTT. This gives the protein CASRGGGTGELFF.

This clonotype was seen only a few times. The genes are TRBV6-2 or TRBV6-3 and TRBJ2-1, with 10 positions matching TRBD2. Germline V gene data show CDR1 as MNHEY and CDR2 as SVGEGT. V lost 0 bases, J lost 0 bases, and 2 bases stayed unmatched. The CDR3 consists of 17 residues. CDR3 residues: CASSYSPSGGSYNEQFF. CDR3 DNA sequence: TGTGCCAGCAGTTACTCTCCTAGCGGGGGCTCCTACAATGAGCAGTTCTTC.

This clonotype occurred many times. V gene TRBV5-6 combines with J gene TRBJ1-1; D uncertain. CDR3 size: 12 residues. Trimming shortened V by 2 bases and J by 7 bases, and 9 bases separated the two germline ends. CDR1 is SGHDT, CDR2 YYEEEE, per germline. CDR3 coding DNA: TGTGCCAGCAGCTTCCAGGTTGGTGAAGCTTTCTTT. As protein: CASSFQVGEAFF.

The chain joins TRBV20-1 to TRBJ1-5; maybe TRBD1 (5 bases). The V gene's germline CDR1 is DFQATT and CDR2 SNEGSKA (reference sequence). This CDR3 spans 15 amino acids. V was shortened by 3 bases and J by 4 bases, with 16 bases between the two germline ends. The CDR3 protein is CSASPMAGKNQPQHF. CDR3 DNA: TGCAGTGCTAGCCCGATGGCAGGGAAGAATCAGCCCCAGCATTTT.

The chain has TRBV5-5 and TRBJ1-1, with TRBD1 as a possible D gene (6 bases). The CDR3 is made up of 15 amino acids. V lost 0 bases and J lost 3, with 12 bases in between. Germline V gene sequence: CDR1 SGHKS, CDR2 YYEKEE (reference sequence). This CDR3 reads CASSLGPGEHTEAFF. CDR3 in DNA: TGTGCCAGCAGCTTGGGTCCAGGGGAGCACACTGAAGCTTTCTTT. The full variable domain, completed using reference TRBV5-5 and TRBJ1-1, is DAGVTQSPTHLIKTRGQQVTLRCSPISGHKSVSWYQQVLGQGPQFIFQYYEKEERGRGNFPDRFSARQFPNYSSELNVNALLLGDSALYLCASSLGPGEHTEAFFGQGTRLTVV.

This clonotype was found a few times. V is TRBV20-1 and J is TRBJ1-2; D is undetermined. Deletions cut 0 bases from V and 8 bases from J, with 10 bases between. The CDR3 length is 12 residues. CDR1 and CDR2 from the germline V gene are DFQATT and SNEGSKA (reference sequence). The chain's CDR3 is CSARESGWGYTF. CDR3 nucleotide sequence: TGCAGTGCTAGAGAATCGGGGTGGGGCTACACCTTC.

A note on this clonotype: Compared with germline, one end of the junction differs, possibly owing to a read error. The DNA for the CDR3 is TGTGCCAGTAGGCCGACAGCCCAAGAGAACCAGTACTTC. Translating gives CASRPTAQENQYF. The gene calls are TRBV19 and TRBJ2-5; weak D call: TRBD1 (5 bases). From germline, CDR1 is LNHDA and CDR2 SQIVND (reference sequence). This CDR3 region has 13 residues.

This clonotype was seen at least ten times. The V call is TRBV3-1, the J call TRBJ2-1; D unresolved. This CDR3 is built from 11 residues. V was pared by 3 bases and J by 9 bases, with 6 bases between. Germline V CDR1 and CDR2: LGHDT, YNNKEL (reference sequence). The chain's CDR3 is CASSHFTEQFF. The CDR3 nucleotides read TGTGCCAGCAGCCATTTTACTGAGCAGTTCTTC.

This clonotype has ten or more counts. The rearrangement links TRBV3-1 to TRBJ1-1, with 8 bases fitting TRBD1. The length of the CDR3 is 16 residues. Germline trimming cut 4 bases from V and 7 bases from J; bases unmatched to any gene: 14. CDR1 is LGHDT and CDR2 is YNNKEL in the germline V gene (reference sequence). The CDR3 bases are TGTGCCAGCAGCCCCCCTCTGGGACAGGCGGGCCATGAAGCTTTCTTT. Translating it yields CASSPPLGQAGHEAFF.

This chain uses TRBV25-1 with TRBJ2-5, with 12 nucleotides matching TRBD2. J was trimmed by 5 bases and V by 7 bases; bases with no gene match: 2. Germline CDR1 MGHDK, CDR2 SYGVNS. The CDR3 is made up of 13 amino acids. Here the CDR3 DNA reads TGTGCCAGCACGACTAGCGGGGGTGAGACCCAGTACTTC. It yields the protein CASTTSGGETQYF.

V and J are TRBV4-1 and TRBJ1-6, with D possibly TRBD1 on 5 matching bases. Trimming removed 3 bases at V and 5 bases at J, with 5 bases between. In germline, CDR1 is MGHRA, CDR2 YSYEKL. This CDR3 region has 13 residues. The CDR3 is CASSQGDNSPLHF. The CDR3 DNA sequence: TGCGCCAGCAGCCAGGGGGATAATTCACCCCTCCACTTT.

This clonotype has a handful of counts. As DNA, the CDR3 is TGCGCCAGCAGCTTGGGACAGGGAAGTTCACCCCTCCACTTT. This translates into CASSLGQGSSPLHF. The genes are TRBV5-1 and TRBJ1-6, with 7 bases lining up with TRBD1. The CDR3 loop spans 14 amino acids. CDR1 and CDR2 from the germline V gene are SGHRS and YFSETQ. Losses at the gene ends were 0 bases for V and 9 bases for J; bases not matched to a gene: 3.

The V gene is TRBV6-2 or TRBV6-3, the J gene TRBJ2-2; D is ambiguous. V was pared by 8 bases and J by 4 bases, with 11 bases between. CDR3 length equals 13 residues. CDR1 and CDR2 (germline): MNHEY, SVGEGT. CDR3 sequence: CASQTQFTGELFF. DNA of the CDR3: TGTGCCAGCCAGACACAGTTCACCGGGGAGCTGTTTTTT.

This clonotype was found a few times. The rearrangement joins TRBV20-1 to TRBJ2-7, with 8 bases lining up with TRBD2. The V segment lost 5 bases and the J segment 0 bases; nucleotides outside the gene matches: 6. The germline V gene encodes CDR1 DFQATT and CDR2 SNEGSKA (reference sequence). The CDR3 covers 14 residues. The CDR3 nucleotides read TGCAGTGCTCTTAGCGGGAAGAGCTCCTACGAGCAGTACGTC. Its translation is CSALSGKSSYEQYV.

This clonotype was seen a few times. CDR3 residues: CASSIAGHPANTGELFF. CDR3 sequence (DNA): TGTGCCAGTAGTATAGCGGGCCATCCGGCCAACACCGGGGAGCTGTTTTTT. The rearrangement uses TRBV19 and TRBJ2-2, with D unresolved. V was pared by 1 base and J by 2 bases, with 14 bases between. The germline gives CDR1 LNHDA, CDR2 SQIVND (reference sequence). The CDR3 contains 17 residues.

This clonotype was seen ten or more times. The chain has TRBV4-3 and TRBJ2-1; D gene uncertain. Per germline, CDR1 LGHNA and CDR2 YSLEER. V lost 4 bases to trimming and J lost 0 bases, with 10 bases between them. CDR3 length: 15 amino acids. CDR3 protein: CASSPGSSSYNEQFF. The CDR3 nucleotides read TGCGCCAGCAGCCCCGGTTCTAGCTCCTACAATGAGCAGTTCTTC.

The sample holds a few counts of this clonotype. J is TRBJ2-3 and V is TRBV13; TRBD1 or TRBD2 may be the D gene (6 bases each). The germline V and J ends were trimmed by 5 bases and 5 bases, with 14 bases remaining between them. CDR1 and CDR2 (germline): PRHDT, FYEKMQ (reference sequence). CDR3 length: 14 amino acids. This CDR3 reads CASSVRGAIDTQYF. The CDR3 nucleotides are TGTGCCAGCAGCGTAAGGGGGGCTATAGATACGCAGTATTTT. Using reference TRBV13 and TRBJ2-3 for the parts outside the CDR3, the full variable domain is AAGVIQSPRHLIKEKRETATLKCYPIPRHDTVYWYQQGPGQDPQFLISFYEKMQSDKGSIPDRFSAQQFSDYHSELNMSSLELGDSALYFCASSVRGAIDTQYFGPGTRLTVL.